Reported below is one TCR beta chain. This specimen belongs to a study of blood T cell repertoires in COVID-19. Study information: Samples of COVID-19 (acute and convalescent) were obtained from the United States, Italy and Spain. From T cells, B-cell-depleted T cells, or PBMCs came the material, which was cDNA or gDNA.

Measured with immunoSEQ multiplex PCR; TCRdb has only the in-frame clones, and not every one. Of fewer than 250,000 clones listed, roughly four fifths are singletons. The CDR3 spans 15 residues. Trimming took off 3 bases at V and 0 bases at J, with 12 bases between the two ends. Germline V gene sequence: CDR1 MNHEY, CDR2 SMNVEV (reference sequence). The chain recombines TRBV27 with TRBJ2-7, with unresolved D. Sequenced sample: peripheral blood. This receptor was identified in a woman aged 45-65 years with active or convalescent COVID-19. DNA for the CDR3: TGTGCCAGCAGTTTCACCCCCGCCAGCTCCTACGAGCAGTACTTC. The encoded protein is CASSFTPASSYEQYF.